The clone carrying this T cell receptor (beta chain) was seen repeatedly, ten times or more. Its target is unknown. The CDR3 is made up of 15 amino acids. The J segment lost 5 bases and the V segment lost 4 bases, leaving 10 bases of the junction unmatched. CDR1 and CDR2 (germline): SGHRS, YFSETQ. The sample is drawn from a study of neurological immune-mediated disorders. General study results and limits: The phylogenetic placement of 18 of 34 multiple sclerosis patients' repertoires in one related-CDR3 cluster constitutes a possible signature.

The cDNA was synthesized by means of template-switch 5'RACE, which was carried out with 10-nucleotide random UMIs. TCRdb analysed the 5' RACE reads with MiXCR anew, one entry per CDR3 protein. The sample lists around 53,000 distinct CDR3 sequences, around 4.2% occurring once. The study built unsorted libraries from 2 million PBMCs kept at -80 C. The material sequenced was PBMCs. The TCR comes from a man aged 45-65 years with multiple sclerosis. The chain employs TRBV5-1 and TRBJ2-5; 8 nucleotides agree with TRBD1. The CDR3 nucleotides read TGCGCCAGCAGCCCCGGACAGGGCTTTTTCGAGACCCAGTACTTC. Translated: CASSPGQGFFETQYF. Together with reference TRBV5-1 and TRBJ2-5, the CDR3 gives the full variable domain: KAGVTQTPRYLIKTRGQQVTLSCSPISGHRSVSWYQQTPGQGLQFLFEYFSETQRNKGNFPGRFSGRQFSNSRSEMNVSTLELGDSALYLCASSPGQGFFETQYFGPGTRLLVL.